The entry below describes one T cell receptor beta chain. The target antigen is unknown. A sample-barcoded 5' primer and a J-beta primer mix were used in a second PCR of roughly 6 to 12 cycles. TCRdb redid the calling of the 5' RACE reads with MiXCR, one entry per CDR3 protein. The sample has more than 1 million distinct CDR3 sequences, over 35% seen once. This sample was taken from a study of blood T cells in healthy people across ages. Broader study findings: The study found more naive CD4+ cells and higher diversity in long-lived than aged donors. Diversity of TCR beta correlated strongly with naive T cell percentage. Older age coincided with a roughly linear decline in TCR beta diversity per million T cells.

The CDR3 runs 16 residues. V lost 1 base to trimming and J lost 3 bases, with 16 bases between them. In germline, CDR1 is SSHAT, CDR2 FNYEAQ (reference sequence). The specimen sequenced was blood. The chain uses TRBV7-7 and TRBJ2-7, with D possibly TRBD1 on 5 matching bases. The clonotype originates from an older woman in good health. The CDR3 loop is CASSLGVGTRGYEQYF. The CDR3 DNA sequence: TGTGCCAGCAGCTTAGGGGTCGGTACAAGGGGCTACGAGCAGTACTTC.